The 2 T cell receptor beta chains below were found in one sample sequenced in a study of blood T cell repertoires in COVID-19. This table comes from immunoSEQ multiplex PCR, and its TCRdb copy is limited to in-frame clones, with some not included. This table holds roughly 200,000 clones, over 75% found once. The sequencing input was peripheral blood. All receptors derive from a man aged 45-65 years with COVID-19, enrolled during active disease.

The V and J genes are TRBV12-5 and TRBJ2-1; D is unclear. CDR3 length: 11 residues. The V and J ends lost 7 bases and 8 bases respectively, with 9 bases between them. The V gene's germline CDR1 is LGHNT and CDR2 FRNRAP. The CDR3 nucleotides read TGTGCTAGTGCCAACTTAGATGAGCAGTTCTTC. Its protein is CASANLDEQFF. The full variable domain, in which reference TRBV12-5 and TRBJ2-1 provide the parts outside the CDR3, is DARVTQTPRHKVTEMGQEVTMRCQPILGHNTVFWYRQTMMQGLELLAYFRNRAPLDDSGMPKDRFSAEMPDATLATLKIQPSEPRDSAVYFCASANLDEQFFGPGTRLTVL.

The CDR3 protein is CASRDRVGAYNEQFF. The CDR3 DNA follows: TGTGCCAGCAGGGACAGGGTCGGGGCCTACAATGAGCAGTTCTTC. V and J are TRBV27 and TRBJ2-1, with 8 bases aligning to TRBD1. J was trimmed by 2 bases and V by 6 bases; bases with no gene match: 6. Germline CDR1 is MNHEY and CDR2 is SMNVEV (reference sequence). The CDR3 is made up of 15 amino acids.